Listed here is a single TCR beta chain. Its cognate antigen is unknown. Generated by immunoSEQ multiplex PCR, the TCRdb table keeps only in-frame clones and is missing some. This sample has under 25,000 clones, with about 85% found just once. This CDR3 has 13 residues. Germline V lookup: CDR1 SGHRS, CDR2 YFSETQ. V lost 4 bases and J 2 bases, leaving 10 bases between the germline ends. The source of the sample is a study of T cells in localized non-small cell lung cancer. General study findings and limits: Longer overall survival was linked to higher blood T cell density. Uninvolved neighboring lung showed the greatest T cell clonality, exceeding tumor.

The material sequenced was PBMCs, taken before any cancer treatment. The receptor's source is a man aged 35 to 70 with stage II squamous cell lung carcinoma. V usage is TRBV5-1 and J usage is TRBJ2-7, with D possibly matching TRBD1 (5 bases). The CDR3 DNA is TGCGCCAGCAGCCTCCAGGGCCCCTACGAGCAGTACTTC. Its protein is CASSLQGPYEQYF.